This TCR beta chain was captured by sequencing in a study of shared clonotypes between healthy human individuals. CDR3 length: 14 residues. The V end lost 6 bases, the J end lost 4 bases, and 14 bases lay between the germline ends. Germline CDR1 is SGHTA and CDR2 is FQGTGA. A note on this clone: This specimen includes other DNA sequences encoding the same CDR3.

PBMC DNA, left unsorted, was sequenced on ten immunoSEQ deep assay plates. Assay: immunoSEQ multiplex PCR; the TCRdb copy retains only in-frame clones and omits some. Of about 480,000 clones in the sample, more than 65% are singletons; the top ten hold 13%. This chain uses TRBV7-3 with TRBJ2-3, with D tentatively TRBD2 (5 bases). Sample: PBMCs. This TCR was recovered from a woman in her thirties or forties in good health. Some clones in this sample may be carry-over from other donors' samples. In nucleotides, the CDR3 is TGTGCCAGCAGTTTCGGGCTAGCAGCAGATACGCAGTATTTT. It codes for CASSFGLAADTQYF.